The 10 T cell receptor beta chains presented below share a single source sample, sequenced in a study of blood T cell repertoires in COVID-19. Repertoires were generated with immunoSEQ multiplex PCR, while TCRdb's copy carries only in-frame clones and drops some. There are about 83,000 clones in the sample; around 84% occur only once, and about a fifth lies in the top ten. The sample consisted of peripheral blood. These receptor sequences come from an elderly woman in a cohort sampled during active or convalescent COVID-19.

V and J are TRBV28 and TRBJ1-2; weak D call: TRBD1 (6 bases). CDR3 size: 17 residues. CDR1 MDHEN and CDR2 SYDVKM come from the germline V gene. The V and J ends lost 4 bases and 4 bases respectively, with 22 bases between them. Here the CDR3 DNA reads TGTGCCAGCAGTTCCTTTTCGGGGGGGCGAGGCGTCTATGGCTACACCTTC. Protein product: CASSSFSGGRGVYGYTF.

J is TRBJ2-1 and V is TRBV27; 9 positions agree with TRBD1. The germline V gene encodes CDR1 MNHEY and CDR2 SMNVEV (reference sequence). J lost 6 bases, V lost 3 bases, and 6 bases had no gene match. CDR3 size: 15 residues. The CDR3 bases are TGTGCCAGCAGTTTGTCCCGGGACAGGGCCAATGAGCAGTTCTTC. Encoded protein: CASSLSRDRANEQFF.

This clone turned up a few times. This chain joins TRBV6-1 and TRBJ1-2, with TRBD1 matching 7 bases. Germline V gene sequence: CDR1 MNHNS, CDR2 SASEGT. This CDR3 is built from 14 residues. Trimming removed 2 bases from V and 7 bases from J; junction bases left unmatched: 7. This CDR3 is CASSENEGALGYTF. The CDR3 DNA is TGTGCCAGCAGTGAAAACGAGGGGGCCCTTGGCTACACCTTC.

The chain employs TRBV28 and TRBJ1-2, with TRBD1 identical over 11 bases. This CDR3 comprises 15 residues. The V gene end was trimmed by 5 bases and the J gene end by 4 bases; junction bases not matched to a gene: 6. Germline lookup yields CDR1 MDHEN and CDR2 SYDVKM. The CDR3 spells CASSPGTGGTYGYTF. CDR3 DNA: TGTGCCAGCAGTCCCGGGACAGGGGGAACCTATGGCTACACCTTC.

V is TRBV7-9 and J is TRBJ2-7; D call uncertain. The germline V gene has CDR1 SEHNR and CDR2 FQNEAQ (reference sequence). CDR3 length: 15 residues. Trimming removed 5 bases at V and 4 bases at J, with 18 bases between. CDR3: CASSLYPAAKYEQYV. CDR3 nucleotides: TGTGCCAGCAGCCTTTACCCGGCGGCGAAATACGAGCAGTACGTC.

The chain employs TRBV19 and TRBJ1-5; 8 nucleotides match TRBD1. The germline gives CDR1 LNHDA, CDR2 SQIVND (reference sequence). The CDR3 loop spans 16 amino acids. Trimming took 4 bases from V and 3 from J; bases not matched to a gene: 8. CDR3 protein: CASSTFGTGVNQPQHF. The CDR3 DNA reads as TGTGCCAGTAGTACTTTCGGGACAGGTGTCAATCAGCCCCAGCATTTT.

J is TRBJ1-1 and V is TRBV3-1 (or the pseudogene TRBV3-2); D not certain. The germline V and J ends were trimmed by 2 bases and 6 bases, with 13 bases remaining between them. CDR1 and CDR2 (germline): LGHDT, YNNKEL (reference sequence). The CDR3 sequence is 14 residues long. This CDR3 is CASSQLGRRAEAFF. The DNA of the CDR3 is TGTGCCAGCAGCCAATTAGGTCGGAGGGCTGAAGCTTTCTTT.

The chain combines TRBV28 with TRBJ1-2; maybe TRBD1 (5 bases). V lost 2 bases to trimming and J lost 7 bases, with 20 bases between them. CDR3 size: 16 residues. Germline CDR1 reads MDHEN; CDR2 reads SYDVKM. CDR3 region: CASSLPFLSGGTGYTF. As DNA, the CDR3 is TGTGCCAGCAGTTTACCTTTTTTGTCGGGGGGTACTGGCTACACCTTC.

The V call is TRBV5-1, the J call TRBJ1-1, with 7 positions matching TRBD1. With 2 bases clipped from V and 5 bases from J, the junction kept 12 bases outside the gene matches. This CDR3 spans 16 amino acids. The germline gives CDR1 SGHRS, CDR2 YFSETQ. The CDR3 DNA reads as TGCGCCAGCAGCTTCCTTACGGGCAGGGGGGATACTGAAGCTTTCTTT. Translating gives CASSFLTGRGDTEAFF.

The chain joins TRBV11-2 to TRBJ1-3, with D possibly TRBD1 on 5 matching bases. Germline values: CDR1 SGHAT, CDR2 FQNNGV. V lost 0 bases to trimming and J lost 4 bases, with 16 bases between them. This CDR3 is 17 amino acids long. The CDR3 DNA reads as TGTGCCAGCAGCTTAGATCTGTTGAGGACATCAGGAAACACCATATATTTT. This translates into CASSLDLLRTSGNTIYF.